This T cell receptor beta chain is from a study of T-cell memory formation after mild COVID-19. This clonotype turned up a few times. CDR3 length equals 14 residues. J was trimmed by 6 bases and V by 2 bases; bases with no gene match: 6. Germline assignment: CDR1 SGHRS and CDR2 YFSETQ. TCRdb ran MiXCR on the 5' RACE reads and lists one entry per CDR3 protein. The table shows roughly 600,000 distinct CDR3 sequences, with more than 15% occurring only once. The sample taken for sequencing was PBMCs or a T cell subset sorted from them (not recorded which). This TCR came from an adult woman who had mild COVID-19 (a few samples of this study predate the infection). Cell type and time point are not known. The chain has TRBV5-1 and TRBJ2-7; 9 bases agree with TRBD1. The CDR3: CASSLSGQGSEQYF. The DNA for the CDR3 is TGCGCCAGCAGCTTATCGGGACAGGGAAGCGAGCAGTACTTC. Full variable domain (outside the CDR3, taken from reference TRBV5-1 and TRBJ2-7): KAGVTQTPRYLIKTRGQQVTLSCSPISGHRSVSWYQQTPGQGLQFLFEYFSETQRNKGNFPGRFSGRQFSNSRSEMNVSTLELGDSALYLCASSLSGQGSEQYFGPGTRLTVT.